These 20 T cell receptor beta chains were sequenced from one sample in a study of T-cell memory formation after mild COVID-19. Each CDR3 protein is one row after TCRdb ran MiXCR on the 5' RACE reads. The sample records fewer than 600,000 distinct CDR3 sequences, roughly a fifth being singletons. Sequences were obtained from PBMCs or a T cell subset sorted from them (not recorded which). These receptors came from an adult woman who had mild COVID-19 (a few samples of this study predate the infection). Cell type and time point are not known.

This clonotype was counted a few times. V gene TRBV13 combines with J gene TRBJ2-5, with D possibly TRBD1 on 6 matching bases. This CDR3 has 16 amino acids. CDR1 and CDR2 from the germline V gene are PRHDT and FYEKMQ (reference sequence). V shed 4 bases and J shed 0 bases, with 15 bases lying between them. CDR3 protein: CASSSAGVEYQETQYF. CDR3 nucleotide sequence: TGTGCCAGCAGCTCCGCAGGGGTCGAGTACCAAGAGACCCAGTACTTC.

The gene calls are TRBV12-3 or TRBV12-4 and TRBJ2-5; 7 nucleotides match TRBD2. The CDR3 is made up of 17 amino acids. V gave up 1 base and J gave up 2 bases; unmatched junction bases: 10. The CDR3 nucleotides are TGTGCCAGCAGTTTAGGGTCCGCCGCGGGAGTACAAGAGACCCAGTACTTC. This gives the protein CASSLGSAAGVQETQYF.

This clonotype turned up a few times. The chain joins TRBV18 to TRBJ2-1; the D is unclear. The V gene lost 1 base and the J gene lost 8 bases, with 18 bases spanning the gap. The CDR3 has 16 amino acids. Germline assignment: CDR1 KGHSH and CDR2 LQKENI. The DNA for the CDR3 is TGTGCCAGCTCACCACAGAAAGTCCTGGGATCCGATGAGCAGTTCTTC. This translates into CASSPQKVLGSDEQFF.

This clonotype was observed a few times. The CDR3 DNA follows: TGTGCCAGCAGCGCTCCCCTAGGGGGAGGACTAACAGAGACCCAGTACTTC. This codes for CASSAPLGGGLTETQYF. V is TRBV11-3 and J is TRBJ2-5; D may match TRBD1 or TRBD2 (6 bases each). Germline V lookup: CDR1 SGHNT, CDR2 YENEEA. This CDR3 contains 17 residues. V dropped 5 bases and J dropped 4 bases, with 23 bases sitting between them.

A remark on this clonotype: The junction differs from germline at one of its ends, possibly a read error. The chain joins TRBV20-1 to TRBJ2-1, with 13 bases identical to TRBD2. CDR3 length equals 16 residues. The germline V gene encodes CDR1 DFQATT and CDR2 SNEGSKA (reference sequence). DNA of the CDR3: TGCAGTGCTCCCCGCACGGGACTAGCGGGAAACAAAGAGCAGTTCTTC. Protein product: CSAPRTGLAGNKEQFF.

The chain uses TRBV3-1 and TRBJ2-3; D is possibly TRBD1 or TRBD2 (6 bases each). V lost 4 bases to trimming and J lost 3 bases, with 17 bases between them. This CDR3 spans 16 amino acids. Germline V gene lookup returns CDR1 LGHDT and CDR2 YNNKEL (reference sequence). The CDR3 is CASSLSGAGRTDTQYF. DNA for the CDR3: TGTGCCAGCAGCCTCTCGGGGGCAGGGCGGACAGATACGCAGTATTTT.

This clonotype showed up just a few times. The chain uses TRBV12-3 or TRBV12-4 and TRBJ2-2; 7 bases align to TRBD2. The length of the CDR3 is 15 residues. After removal of 3 bases from V and 1 base from J, the junction contained 2 bases not matched to a gene. CDR3 protein: CASSLGEGNTGELFF. CDR3 nucleotide sequence: TGTGCCAGCAGTTTGGGGGAGGGGAACACCGGGGAGCTGTTTTTT.

The sample holds many counts of this clonotype. The V gene is TRBV20-1, the J gene TRBJ1-3; a possible D gene is TRBD1 (6 bases). V lost 6 bases, J lost 0 bases, and 18 bases lay in between. Germline values: CDR1 DFQATT, CDR2 SNEGSKA (reference sequence). The CDR3 contains 16 residues. This CDR3 reads CSATPSQGLSGNTIYF. The CDR3 bases are TGCAGTGCGACCCCTTCACAGGGACTCTCTGGAAACACCATATATTTT.

This clonotype was counted ten times or more. V and J are TRBV7-9 and TRBJ1-2; 8 nucleotides agree with TRBD1. Germline CDR1 and CDR2: SEHNR and FQNEAQ (reference sequence). The CDR3 runs 13 residues. V lost 5 bases and J lost 4; bases outside the gene matches: 3. CDR3 amino acids: CASSPGQAYGYTF. The CDR3 DNA follows: TGTGCCAGCAGCCCGGGACAGGCCTATGGCTACACCTTC. The full variable domain, with the rest looked up from reference TRBV7-9 and TRBJ1-2, is DTGVSQNPRHKITKRGQNVTFRCDPISEHNRLYWYRQTLGQGPEFLTYFQNEAQLEKSRLLSDRFSAERPKGSFSTLEIQRTEQGDSAMYLCASSPGQAYGYTFGSGTRLTVV.

V usage is TRBV5-4 and J usage is TRBJ2-1, with 8 bases fitting TRBD2. CDR3 length equals 14 residues. Germline-derived CDR1 and CDR2 are SGHNT and YYREEE (reference sequence). V was clipped by 0 bases and J by 9 bases; unmatched bases: 5. This CDR3 reads CASSLGLAPGEQFF. Written as DNA, the CDR3 is TGTGCCAGCAGCTTGGGACTAGCGCCGGGTGAGCAGTTCTTC.

This clonotype has more than one count but fewer than ten. The rearrangement links TRBV29-1 to TRBJ2-7; 9 bases are a match to TRBD1. From germline, CDR1 is SQVTM and CDR2 ANQGSEA. There are 16 residues in the CDR3. V was clipped by 4 bases and J by 0 bases; unmatched bases: 10. The CDR3 region is CSVGGARTGDSYEQYF. CDR3 nucleotides: TGCAGCGTTGGAGGGGCCAGGACAGGGGACTCCTACGAGCAGTACTTC.

The chain employs TRBV18 and TRBJ2-1, with 7 bases fitting TRBD2. This CDR3 spans 17 amino acids. V trimming: 5 bases; J trimming: 0 bases; junction bases outside the gene matches: 10. CDR1 KGHSH and CDR2 LQKENI come from the germline V gene. CDR3: CASSSLAATHSYNEQFF. The CDR3 nucleotides are TGTGCCAGCTCATCCCTAGCGGCTACTCACTCCTACAATGAGCAGTTCTTC.

V is TRBV5-1 and J is TRBJ2-1, with 7 bases lining up with TRBD1. V was pared by 0 bases and J by 9 bases, with 6 bases of the junction left unmatched. The CDR3 covers 14 residues. The germline gives CDR1 SGHRS, CDR2 YFSETQ. Written as DNA, the CDR3 is TGCGCCAGCAGCTTGGCCAAAGGGGGCAGTGAGCAGTTCTTC. Translating it yields CASSLAKGGSEQFF.

V usage is TRBV4-1 and J usage is TRBJ1-1, with 7 positions matching TRBD1. Per germline, CDR1 MGHRA and CDR2 YSYEKL. Trimming at V came to 2 bases and at J to 0 bases, leaving 12 bases not matched to a gene. This CDR3 has 18 residues. The CDR3 DNA reads TGCGCCAGCAGCCAACATCGACAGAAAGGGGGCTTGAACACTGAAGCTTTCTTT. It yields the protein CASSQHRQKGGLNTEAFF.

The chain combines TRBV7-8 with TRBJ2-3; D is perhaps TRBD1 or TRBD2 (6 bases each). CDR3 length: 15 residues. Per germline, CDR1 SGHVS and CDR2 FQNEAQ. V lost 6 bases and J 1 base, leaving 14 bases between the germline ends. CDR3 region: CASSRRGRGTDTQYF. The CDR3 bases are TGTGCCAGCAGTCGACGGGGGCGCGGCACAGATACGCAGTATTTT. The variable domain in full, completed from reference TRBV7-8 and TRBJ2-3, reads GAGVSQSPRYKVAKRGQDVALRCDPISGHVSLFWYQQALGQGPEFLTYFQNEAQLDKSGLPSDRFFAERPEGSVSTLKIQRTQQEDSAVYLCASSRRGRGTDTQYFGPGTRLTVL.

This clonotype showed up just a few times. The chain recombines TRBV7-2 with TRBJ2-7; 11 bases align to TRBD2. This CDR3 region has 16 residues. The V segment lost 5 bases and the J segment 4 bases; nucleotides outside the gene matches: 10. Per the germline V gene, CDR1 is SGHTA and CDR2 is FQGNSA. This chain's CDR3 is CASSQQPSGGKYEQYF. The CDR3 DNA sequence: TGTGCCAGCAGCCAACAACCTAGCGGGGGGAAGTACGAGCAGTACTTC.

V gene TRBV14 combines with J gene TRBJ1-4; 7 bases are shared with TRBD1. The CDR3 runs 15 residues. The germline gives CDR1 SGHDN, CDR2 FVKESK. V was clipped by 1 base and J by 5 bases; unmatched bases: 4. The CDR3, as DNA: TGTGCCAGCAGCCAAGGCACAGGGGTAAATGAAAAACTGTTTTTT. This translates into CASSQGTGVNEKLFF.

The chain links TRBV2 to TRBJ2-2; a possible D gene is TRBD1 (6 bases). The CDR3 runs 16 residues. Germline V lookup: CDR1 SNHLY, CDR2 FYNNEI. Trimming stripped 1 base from V and 3 bases from J, with 12 bases between. CDR3 DNA: TGTGCCAGCAGTGAAGGTCAGGGGCGACACACCGGGGAGCTGTTTTTT. This sequence encodes CASSEGQGRHTGELFF.

The gene calls are TRBV7-9 and TRBJ2-1; 7 bases are shared with TRBD2. Germline V lookup: CDR1 SEHNR, CDR2 FQNEAQ (reference sequence). CDR3 length equals 13 residues. V lost 8 bases to trimming and J lost 7 bases; unmatched junction nucleotides: 8. The CDR3 nucleotides are TGTGCCAGCGAGCGGGACGGAGGGAATGAGCAGTTCTTC. Translating gives CASERDGGNEQFF. Complete variable domain (other parts from reference TRBV7-9 and TRBJ2-1): DTGVSQNPRHKITKRGQNVTFRCDPISEHNRLYWYRQTLGQGPEFLTYFQNEAQLEKSRLLSDRFSAERPKGSFSTLEIQRTEQGDSAMYLCASERDGGNEQFFGPGTRLTVL.

The CDR3 nucleotides read TGTGCCAGCAGTTACCGAGGGACAGTGAACACTGAAGCTTTCTTT. This gives the protein CASSYRGTVNTEAFF. The chain is built from TRBV6-6 and TRBJ1-1; 7 positions match TRBD1. This CDR3 has 15 residues. V lost 2 bases and J lost 0; bases outside the gene matches: 3. Germline CDR1 reads MNHNY; CDR2 reads SVGAGI (reference sequence).